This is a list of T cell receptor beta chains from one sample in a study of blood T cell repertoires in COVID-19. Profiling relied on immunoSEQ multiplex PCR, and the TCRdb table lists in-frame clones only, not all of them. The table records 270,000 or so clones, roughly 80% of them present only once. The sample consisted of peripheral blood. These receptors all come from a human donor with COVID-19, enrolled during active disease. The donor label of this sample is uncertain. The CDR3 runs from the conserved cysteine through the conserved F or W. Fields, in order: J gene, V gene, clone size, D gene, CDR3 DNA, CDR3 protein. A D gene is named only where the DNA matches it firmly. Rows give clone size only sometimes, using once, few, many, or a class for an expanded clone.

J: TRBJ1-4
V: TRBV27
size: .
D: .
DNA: TGTGCCAGCAGTTTGTTCCCAGGGGCAACTAATGAAAAACTGTTTTTT
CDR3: CASSLFPGATNEKLFF

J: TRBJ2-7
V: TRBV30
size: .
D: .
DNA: TGTGCCTGGAGATACCGCATCGACAGGAGGAGCTCCTACGAGCAGTACTTC
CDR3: CAWRYRIDRRSSYEQYF

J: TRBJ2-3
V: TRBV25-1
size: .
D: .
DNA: TGTGCCAGCAGTGCCCTAGACCTTAGCACAGATACGCAGTATTTT
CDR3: CASSALDLSTDTQYF

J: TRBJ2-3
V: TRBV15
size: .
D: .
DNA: TGTGCCACCAGCAGTCCCTCGCGAGGTACCACAGATACGCAGTATTTT
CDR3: CATSSPSRGTTDTQYF

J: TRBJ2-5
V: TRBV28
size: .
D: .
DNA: TGTGCCAGTCAATGGGCGGGCATCGAGACCCAGTACTTC
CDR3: CASQWAGIETQYF

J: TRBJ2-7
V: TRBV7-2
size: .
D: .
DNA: TGTGCCAGCAGCCTTCAGAGCCGGGTCAGGGACGAGCAGTACTTC
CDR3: CASSLQSRVRDEQYF

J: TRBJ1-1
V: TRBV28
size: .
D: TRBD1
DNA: TGTGCCAGCAGGCCGGGACAGGGGAACACTGAAGCTTTCTTT
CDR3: CASRPGQGNTEAFF

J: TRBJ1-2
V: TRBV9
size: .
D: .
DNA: TGTGCCAGCAGCGTAGCGCCCGGGGGGTATGGCTACACCTTC
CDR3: CASSVAPGGYGYTF

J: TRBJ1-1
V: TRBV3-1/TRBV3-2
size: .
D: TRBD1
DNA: TGTGCCAGCAGTCTCTCGGACAGGGGGAACTCTGAAGCTTTCTTT
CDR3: CASSLSDRGNSEAFF

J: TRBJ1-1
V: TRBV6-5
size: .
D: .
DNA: TGTGCCAGCAGTTACCTACAGGGCCGGGTTACTGAAGCTTTCTTT
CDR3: CASSYLQGRVTEAFF

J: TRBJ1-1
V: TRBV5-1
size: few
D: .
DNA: TGCGCCAGCAGCTTGGCGGGCAGGGGAACAGAAGCTTTCTTT
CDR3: CASSLAGRGTEAFF

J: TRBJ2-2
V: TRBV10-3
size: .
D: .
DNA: TGTGCCATCAGTGAGTCTCTAATCGGGGAGCTGTTTTTT
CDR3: CAISESLIGELFF

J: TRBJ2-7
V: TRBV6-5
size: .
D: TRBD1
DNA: TGTGCCAGCGCCAGGACAGGGTACGAGCAGTACTTC
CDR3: CASARTGYEQYF

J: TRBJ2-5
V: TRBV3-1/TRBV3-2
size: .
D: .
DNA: TGTGCCAGCAGCCAATTCCTGCAAGAGACCCAGTACTTC
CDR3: CASSQFLQETQYF

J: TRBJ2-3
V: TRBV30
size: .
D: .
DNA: TGTGCCTGGAGTGCCAACAGGGTTAGCACAGATACGCAGTATTTT
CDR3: CAWSANRVSTDTQYF

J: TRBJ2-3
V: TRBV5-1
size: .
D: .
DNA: TGCGCCAGCAGTTCGGAGGCCAGCACAGATACGCAGTATTTT
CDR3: CASSSEASTDTQYF

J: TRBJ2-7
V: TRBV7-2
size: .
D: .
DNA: TGTGCCAGCAGCCTTAGCGGCAGGGGGGTACGCGAGCAGTACTTC
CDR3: CASSLSGRGVREQYF

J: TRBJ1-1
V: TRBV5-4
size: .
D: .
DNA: TGTGCCAGCAGCTTGGAGCAGGCGAACACTGAAGCTTTCTTT
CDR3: CASSLEQANTEAFF

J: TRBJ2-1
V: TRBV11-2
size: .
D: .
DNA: TGTGCCAGCAGCTTAGAAAGAGGGAGCGCTTTCGAGCAGTTCTTC
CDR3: CASSLERGSAFEQFF

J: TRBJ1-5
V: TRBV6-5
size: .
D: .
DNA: TGTGCCAGCACCCCTCGGACAGACGGTCAGCCCCAGCATTTT
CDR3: CASTPRTDGQPQHF

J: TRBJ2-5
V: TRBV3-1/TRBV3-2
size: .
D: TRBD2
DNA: TGTGCCAGCAGCCTGTGGGTTGCGGGGGGGTTAGAGACCCAGTACTTC
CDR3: CASSLWVAGGLETQYF

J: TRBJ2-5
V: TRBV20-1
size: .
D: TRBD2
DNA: TGCAGTGCTAGTGATAGAACCCCCCGGGACTACAAAGAGACCCAGTACTTC
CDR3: CSASDRTPRDYKETQYF

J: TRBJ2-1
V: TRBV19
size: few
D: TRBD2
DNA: TGTGCCAGTAGTATAGACGGGACTAGCGGGACCTACAATGAGCAGTTCTTC
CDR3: CASSIDGTSGTYNEQFF

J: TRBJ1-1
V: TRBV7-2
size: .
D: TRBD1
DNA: TGTGCCAGCAGCTTACAGGGGGCTCTCGGGAACACTGAAGCTTTCTTT
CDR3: CASSLQGALGNTEAFF